This TCR beta chain derives from a study of T cell responses to AZD1222 COVID-19 vaccine. On this clone itself: What it recognizes is unknown.

General study findings and limits: Donors were mostly white British, more females; clonal diversity possibly underestimated. Mapped onto spike, vaccine-associated CD4 TCRs spanned it and were dominant at 160-218 and 743-854.

Using immunoSEQ multiplex PCR, the repertoire was profiled, and TCRdb retains in-frame clones only, with some absent. The sample lists some 130,000 clones; roughly 87% were seen once. Pooling of second doses given at about 4 or about 12 weeks was done. This CDR3 is 14 amino acids long. Trimming took 6 bases from V and 3 from J, leaving 12 bases between them. From germline, CDR1 is SGHRS and CDR2 YFSETQ. Sample: peripheral blood, taken 28 days after the second AZD1222 dose. The genes are TRBV5-1 and TRBJ1-4; no reliable D call. The TCR sequence derives from an adult who received the AZD1222 COVID-19 vaccine. The CDR3 DNA reads as TGCGCCAGCAACATTGGGCCCTCTAATGAAAAACTGTTTTTT. It translates to CASNIGPSNEKLFF. Variable domain in full (rest from reference TRBV5-1 and TRBJ1-4): KAGVTQTPRYLIKTRGQQVTLSCSPISGHRSVSWYQQTPGQGLQFLFEYFSETQRNKGNFPGRFSGRQFSNSRSEMNVSTLELGDSALYLCASNIGPSNEKLFFGSGTQLSVL.